A single sample is the source of the 10 T cell receptor beta chains below, sequenced in a study of T-cell reconstitution after alpha-beta-depleted transplantation in children. The authors prepared the TCRbeta library with unique molecular identifiers. TCRdb independently ran MiXCR on the PCR reads; one entry per CDR3 protein. The sample shows about 980,000 distinct CDR3 sequences, less than 30% of them seen only once. The sequencing here drew on PBMCs, mostly from graft donor cells, taken 360 days after TCRalphabeta/CD19-depleted stem cell transplant. The source is a boy under three years old who had a stem cell transplant for SCID, so the T cells may come from the graft donor.

This rearrangement joins TRBV28 to TRBJ1-5; D call uncertain. V shed 5 bases and J shed 4 bases, with 9 bases lying between them. CDR1 MDHEN and CDR2 SYDVKM come from the germline V gene. This CDR3 has 13 amino acids. CDR3 residues: CASSPPTNQPQHF. In DNA, the CDR3 is TGTGCCAGCAGTCCCCCTACGAATCAGCCCCAGCATTTT.

The genes are TRBV2 and TRBJ2-7; D is possibly TRBD1 (6 bases). Trimming stripped 4 bases from V and 3 bases from J, with 10 bases between. Germline CDR1 reads SNHLY; CDR2 reads FYNNEI. The CDR3 length is 13 residues. CDR3 sequence: CASSGKGGYEQYF. The CDR3, as DNA: TGTGCCAGCAGTGGTAAAGGGGGCTACGAGCAGTACTTC.

This clonotype was picked up a small number of times. The CDR3 reads CASTPRRYQETQYF. The CDR3, as DNA: TGCGCCAGCACCCCCAGAAGGTACCAAGAGACCCAGTACTTC. The chain recombines TRBV5-1 with TRBJ2-5; D is undetermined. Germline lookup yields CDR1 SGHRS and CDR2 YFSETQ. The CDR3 is made up of 14 amino acids. Trimming took off 6 bases at V and 0 bases at J, with 12 bases between the two ends.

The rearrangement uses TRBV12-3 or TRBV12-4 and TRBJ2-5, with 12 bases lining up with TRBD1. Germline trimming cut 6 bases from V and 5 bases from J; bases unmatched to any gene: 7. This CDR3 is built from 15 residues. CDR3 in amino acids: CASSRKGQGAETQYF. CDR3 nucleotide sequence: TGTGCCAGCAGCCGAAAGGGACAGGGGGCCGAGACCCAGTACTTC.

Details on this clonotype: The CDR3 does not end in the conserved phenylalanine or tryptophan, so this is likely a read error. This chain uses TRBV7-6 with TRBJ2-1, with D perhaps TRBD1 (7 bases). The germline V and J ends were trimmed by 5 bases and 3 bases, with 11 bases remaining between them. This CDR3 comprises 14 residues. The germline V gene encodes CDR1 SGHVS and CDR2 FNYEAQ. CDR3 DNA: TGTGCCAGCAGCAGGCGGGACAGCTACAATGAGCAGTTCTAC. This gives the protein CASSRRDSYNEQFY.

This clonotype has a handful of counts. The rearrangement links TRBV11-2 to TRBJ2-1, with D uncertain. CDR1 and CDR2 from the germline V gene are SGHAT and FQNNGV. The CDR3 has 16 residues. Trimming removed 0 bases at V and 4 bases at J, with 13 bases between. Here the CDR3 DNA reads TGTGCCAGCAGCTTAGAACCACCCTGGCCGTACAATGAGCAGTTCTTC. Residues: CASSLEPPWPYNEQFF.

The chain couples TRBV5-1 to TRBJ1-3; D perhaps matches TRBD1 (5 bases). Between the trimmed V and J ends, which lost 3 bases and 4 bases, there was a span of 14 bases. There are 15 residues in the CDR3. Germline lookup yields CDR1 SGHRS and CDR2 YFSETQ. CDR3 loop: CASSWSRGAGNTIYF. The CDR3 nucleotides are TGCGCCAGCAGCTGGTCGCGGGGCGCCGGAAACACCATATATTTT.

The chain links TRBV12-3 or TRBV12-4 to TRBJ2-3; TRBD2 is a possible D gene (5 bases). The CDR3 totals 18 residues. The ends were cut back, 2 bases at V and 1 base at J, with 19 bases in the middle. CDR3 sequence reads: CASSLWRGYLPGTDTQYF. The CDR3 coding sequence is TGTGCCAGCAGTTTATGGCGCGGGTACCTCCCGGGCACAGATACGCAGTATTTT.

This clonotype was seen a handful of times. J is TRBJ2-6 and V is TRBV28; 7 nucleotides agree with TRBD1. Germline-derived CDR1 and CDR2 are MDHEN and SYDVKM. V was clipped by 3 bases and J by 2 bases; unmatched bases: 4. The CDR3 contains 16 residues. CDR3 sequence reads: CASSLPQGAGANVLTF. As DNA, the CDR3 is TGTGCCAGCAGTTTGCCTCAGGGGGCTGGGGCCAACGTCCTGACTTTC.

The J gene is TRBJ2-5, the V gene TRBV5-6; 8 nucleotides match TRBD2. CDR3 size: 16 residues. V shed 4 bases, J shed 4 bases, and the junction held 12 bases outside the gene matches. Looked up from germline, CDR1 is SGHDT and CDR2 is YYEEEE. CDR3 protein: CASSPTFKAGVETQYF. CDR3 DNA sequence: TGTGCCAGCAGCCCCACCTTTAAAGCGGGGGTAGAGACCCAGTACTTC.